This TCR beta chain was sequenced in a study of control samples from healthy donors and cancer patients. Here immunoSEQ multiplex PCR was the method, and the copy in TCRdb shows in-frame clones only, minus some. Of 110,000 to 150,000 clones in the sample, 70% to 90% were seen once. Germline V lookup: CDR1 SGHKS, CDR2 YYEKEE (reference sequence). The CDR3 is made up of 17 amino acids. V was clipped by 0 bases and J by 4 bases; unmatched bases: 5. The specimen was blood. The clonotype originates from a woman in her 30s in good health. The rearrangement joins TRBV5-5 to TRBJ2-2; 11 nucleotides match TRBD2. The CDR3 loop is CASSLALAGAITGELFF. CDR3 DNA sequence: TGTGCCAGCAGCTTGGCACTAGCGGGAGCGATCACCGGGGAGCTGTTTTTT.